This TCR beta chain was documented in a study of T-cell memory formation after mild COVID-19. About the research overall: For the most part, TCR clusters were specific to one donor.

This clonotype was detected only a few times. Antigen unknown. TCRdb itself ran the 5' RACE reads through MiXCR, one entry per CDR3 protein. This table holds around 250,000 distinct CDR3 sequences, 15% found once. Germline V CDR1 and CDR2: GTSNPN, SVGIG (reference sequence). V was shortened by 5 bases and J by 5 bases, with 12 bases between the two germline ends. This CDR3 has 12 residues. Study-wide points: Mostly located in CM and EM were contracting CD4+ clones, with contracting CD8+ clones located in EMRA. Memory cells collected pre-infection included some clones that later responded, suggesting cross-reactive memory joined.

The V call is TRBV30, the J call TRBJ1-2; D is possibly TRBD1 (5 bases). Sample: PBMCs or a T cell subset sorted from them (not recorded which). The receptor was isolated from an adult woman who had mild COVID-19 (a few samples of this study predate the infection). Cell type and time point are not known. CDR3 sequence: CAWAQATYGYTF. The DNA of the CDR3 is TGTGCCTGGGCACAGGCGACGTATGGCTACACCTTC.